A selection of T cell receptor beta chains follows, all from one sample in a study of T cell repertoires in cytomegalovirus infection. No antigen is known for these receptors. TCRdb re-called the reads with MiXCR, one entry per CDR3 protein. The table has 650,000 to 900,000 distinct CDR3 sequences, 32% seen once. The sample consisted of cultured CD8+ T cells from PBMCs, taken from culture after CMV antigen stimulation. Source of these receptors: a human donor in good health (CMV status not recorded). Some clones in this sample may be carry-over from other donors' samples. CDR3s include the opening cysteine and the closing phenylalanine or tryptophan. The order of the fields is D gene, clone size, V gene, J gene, CDR3 protein, CDR3 DNA. D genes are given only for firm matches. The size of a clone is reported for some rows only, either as once, few or many, or as a class for expanded clones.

.	.	TRBV27	TRBJ2-1	CASTPGRVGGLGNEQFF	TGTGCCAGCACCCCGGGTAGAGTGGGAGGCCTAGGGAATGAGCAGTTCTTC
.	.	TRBV6-6	TRBJ2-5	CASSYLRQIQETQYF	TGTGCCAGCAGTTACCTTAGACAGATCCAAGAGACCCAGTACTTC
TRBD2	few	TRBV12-3/TRBV12-4	TRBJ2-5	CASSPRGGGETQYF	TGTGCCAGCAGCCCCCGGGGGGGGGGAGAGACCCAGTACTTC
.	few	TRBV6-2/TRBV6-3	TRBJ2-2	CATTTESNTGELFF	TGTGCCACCACGACAGAATCGAACACCGGGGAGCTGTTTTTT
.	.	TRBV5-5	TRBJ2-2	CASNPGGGITGELFF	TGTGCCAGCAACCCCGGTGGGGGTATCACCGGGGAGCTGTTTTTT
.	many	TRBV7-6	TRBJ2-4	CASSLSWGDIQYF	TGTGCCAGCAGCTTATCATGGGGGGACATTCAGTACTTC
TRBD1	.	TRBV6-6	TRBJ2-7	CASRTSTGNEQYF	TGTGCCAGCAGAACCTCGACAGGGAATGAGCAGTACTTC
.	few	TRBV27	TRBJ2-7	CASSPGDTYEQYF	TGTGCCAGCAGTCCAGGGGATACCTACGAGCAGTACTTC
.	.	TRBV6-6	TRBJ1-6	CASSYSETGYSPLHF	TGTGCCAGCAGTTACTCTGAGACAGGTTATTCACCCCTCCACTTT
.	.	TRBV7-2	TRBJ2-1	CASSLEGLHYNEQFF	TGTGCCAGCAGCTTAGAGGGGCTTCACTACAATGAGCAGTTCTTC
.	.	TRBV27	TRBJ2-1	CASSLVRGFDEQFF	TGTGCCAGCAGTTTGGTACGGGGGTTCGATGAGCAGTTCTTC
.	few	TRBV7-9	TRBJ2-5	CASSLGTGTGKTQYF	TGTGCCAGCAGCTTAGGGACGGGGACTGGGAAGACCCAGTACTTC
TRBD1	many	TRBV7-2	TRBJ2-5	CASSLEVTRTGRETQYF	TGTGCCAGCAGCTTAGAGGTCACCCGGACAGGGCGAGAGACCCAGTACTTC
TRBD2	.	TRBV9	TRBJ2-2	CASSPRLAGAHTGELFF	TGTGCCAGCAGCCCTCGGCTAGCGGGGGCGCACACCGGGGAGCTGTTTTTT
.	few	TRBV27	TRBJ2-5	CASSGTLVASQETQYF	TGTGCCAGCTCCGGGACACTCGTAGCTTCACAAGAGACCCAGTACTTC
.	.	TRBV9	TRBJ1-4	CASSALWGASNEKLFF	TGTGCCAGCAGCGCCCTTTGGGGAGCATCTAATGAAAAACTGTTTTTT
.	few	TRBV7-8	TRBJ2-2	CASSPPNQAPGELFF	TGTGCCAGCAGCCCTCCGAACCAGGCGCCCGGGGAGCTGTTTTTT
.	few	TRBV11-2	TRBJ1-6	CASSLDMITYNSPLHF	TGTGCCAGCAGCTTAGATATGATAACCTATAATTCACCCCTCCACTTT
.	few	TRBV6-6	TRBJ2-5	CASSYSGDAPGTQYF	TGTGCCAGCAGTTACTCGGGGGACGCTCCGGGGACCCAGTACTTC
.	.	TRBV7-9	TRBJ1-1	CASSFATDTEAFF	TGTGCCAGCAGCTTCGCAACTGACACTGAAGCTTTCTTT
TRBD1	.	TRBV28	TRBJ2-3	CASSSGTEVYTDTQYF	TGTGCCAGCAGTTCGGGGACAGAAGTGTACACAGATACGCAGTATTTT
.	few	TRBV19	TRBJ1-2	CASTLRDRYGYTF	TGTGCCAGTACCCTAAGGGATCGGTATGGCTACACCTTC
.	few	TRBV27	TRBJ2-6	CASSWAAGFSVGANVLTF	TGTGCCAGCAGTTGGGCGGCAGGGTTCTCGGTCGGGGCCAACGTCCTGACTTTC
.	few	TRBV29-1	TRBJ1-1	CSVEFRLGRNTEAFF	TGCAGCGTTGAATTTCGTCTCGGCCGGAACACTGAAGCTTTCTTT
.	many	TRBV12-3/TRBV12-4	TRBJ2-3	CASSPSSDTQYF	TGTGCCAGCAGCCCCTCTTCAGATACGCAGTATTTT
TRBD1	.	TRBV4-1	TRBJ2-1	CASSHYRGNEQFF	TGCGCCAGCAGCCATTACAGGGGGAATGAGCAGTTCTTC
TRBD1	.	TRBV6-1	TRBJ2-7	CASSAPWDRDHEQYF	TGTGCCAGCAGCGCACCCTGGGACAGGGACCACGAGCAGTACTTC
.	.	TRBV7-3	TRBJ2-1	CASSLSRAVYNEQFF	TGTGCCAGCAGCTTAAGCAGGGCGGTATACAATGAGCAGTTCTTC